The rows below give T cell receptor beta chains drawn from one sample of a study of T cells in localized non-small cell lung cancer. Only in-frame clones appear in the TCRdb table, and some are missing; sequencing was by immunoSEQ multiplex PCR. The table shows under 20,000 clones, with about 85% occurring only once. The sample in question was peripheral blood, obtained before any cancer treatment. The receptors derive from a male donor at least 60 years old with stage I lung adenocarcinoma. The CDR3 runs from the conserved cysteine through the conserved F or W. A D gene is named only where the DNA matches it firmly. Clone size appears in some rows only: once, few, many, or a class for an expanded clone.

CDR3aa: CASSLQGGSYNEQFF
CDR3nt: TGCGCCAGCAGCCTACAGGGGGGCTCCTACAATGAGCAGTTCTTC
abundance: -
d_gene: TRBD1
v_gene: TRBV5-1
j_gene: TRBJ2-1

CDR3aa: CASSLGGTSLKSTDTQYF
CDR3nt: TGCGCCAGCAGCTTGGGCGGGACTAGCTTGAAGTCAACAGATACGCAGTATTTT
abundance: -
d_gene: TRBD2
v_gene: TRBV5-1
j_gene: TRBJ2-3

CDR3aa: CASSLPGSPYEQYF
CDR3nt: TGTGCCAGCAGTTTACCAGGGTCGCCCTACGAGCAGTACTTC
abundance: -
d_gene: -
v_gene: TRBV6-5
j_gene: TRBJ2-7

CDR3aa: CASSIDRGEQFF
CDR3nt: TGTGCCAGCAGCATCGATCGTGGGGAGCAGTTCTTC
abundance: -
d_gene: -
v_gene: TRBV11-2
j_gene: TRBJ2-1

CDR3aa: CASSPGTLYNEQFF
CDR3nt: TGTGCCAGCAGCCCCGGGACACTCTACAATGAGCAGTTCTTC
abundance: -
d_gene: -
v_gene: TRBV7-8
j_gene: TRBJ2-1

CDR3aa: CASSRGQGPEQPQHF
CDR3nt: TGTGCCAGCTCGCGCGGACAGGGGCCAGAGCAGCCCCAGCATTTT
abundance: -
d_gene: TRBD1
v_gene: TRBV18
j_gene: TRBJ1-5

CDR3aa: CASSRGSGANVLTF
CDR3nt: TGTGCCAGTAGTCGGGGGAGCGGGGCCAACGTCCTGACTTTC
abundance: few
d_gene: -
v_gene: TRBV19
j_gene: TRBJ2-6

CDR3aa: CASSKNTEAFF
CDR3nt: TGTGCCAGCAGTAAGAACACTGAAGCTTTCTTT
abundance: once
d_gene: -
v_gene: TRBV5-4
j_gene: TRBJ1-1

CDR3aa: CASSPQGARNEKLFF
CDR3nt: TGTGCCAGCAGTCCCCAGGGGGCTCGGAATGAAAAACTGTTTTTT
abundance: -
d_gene: TRBD1
v_gene: TRBV6-6
j_gene: TRBJ1-4

CDR3aa: CASSLESTGSYEQYF
CDR3nt: TGCGCCAGCAGCCTCGAATCGACAGGTAGCTACGAGCAGTACTTC
abundance: -
d_gene: -
v_gene: TRBV4-1
j_gene: TRBJ2-7

CDR3aa: CATSEGAGYTEAFF
CDR3nt: TGTGCCACCTCTGAGGGCGCAGGGTACACTGAAGCTTTCTTT
abundance: -
d_gene: -
v_gene: TRBV6-1
j_gene: TRBJ1-1

CDR3aa: CASSQDGQPQHF
CDR3nt: TGCGCCAGCAGCCAAGATGGGCAGCCCCAGCATTTT
abundance: -
d_gene: -
v_gene: TRBV4-3
j_gene: TRBJ1-5

CDR3aa: CASTTGDNEQFF
CDR3nt: TGTGCCAGCACCACTGGGGACAATGAGCAGTTCTTC
abundance: -
d_gene: -
v_gene: TRBV28
j_gene: TRBJ2-1

CDR3aa: CASSPNTGAGNTEAFF
CDR3nt: TGTGCCAGCTCACCTAATACGGGCGCGGGGAACACTGAAGCTTTCTTT
abundance: -
d_gene: -
v_gene: TRBV18
j_gene: TRBJ1-1

CDR3aa: CASSPEAGGVYNEQFF
CDR3nt: TGCGCCAGCAGCCCGGAAGCGGGAGGGGTCTACAATGAGCAGTTCTTC
abundance: once
d_gene: TRBD2
v_gene: TRBV5-1
j_gene: TRBJ2-1

CDR3aa: CASSLGTGLKGREKLFF
CDR3nt: TGTGCCAGCAGCCTTGGGACAGGCCTCAAGGGAAGAGAAAAACTGTTTTTT
abundance: -
d_gene: TRBD1
v_gene: TRBV5-4
j_gene: TRBJ1-4

CDR3aa: CASTTGAYGYTF
CDR3nt: TGTGCCAGCACGACAGGGGCCTATGGCTACACCTTC
abundance: -
d_gene: TRBD1
v_gene: TRBV7-2
j_gene: TRBJ1-2

CDR3aa: CASSQDRLVGELFF
CDR3nt: TGTGCCAGCAGCCAAGATCGGCTAGTTGGGGAGCTGTTTTTT
abundance: -
d_gene: -
v_gene: TRBV14
j_gene: TRBJ2-2

CDR3aa: CASSESPVGYTF
CDR3nt: TGTGCCAGCAGTGAGAGTCCGGTTGGCTACACCTTC
abundance: -
d_gene: -
v_gene: TRBV2
j_gene: TRBJ1-2

CDR3aa: CATRLALPNTGELFF
CDR3nt: TGTGCCACCCGGTTGGCCCTACCGAACACCGGGGAGCTGTTTTTT
abundance: -
d_gene: -
v_gene: TRBV2
j_gene: TRBJ2-2

CDR3aa: CASSSYSEAFF
CDR3nt: TGTGCCAGCTCCTCTTACTCTGAAGCTTTCTTT
abundance: once
d_gene: -
v_gene: TRBV28
j_gene: TRBJ1-1

CDR3aa: CASGQVLRTGSYNEQFF
CDR3nt: TGCGCCAGCGGCCAAGTCTTAAGGACAGGGTCTTACAATGAGCAGTTCTTC
abundance: -
d_gene: TRBD1
v_gene: TRBV4-1
j_gene: TRBJ2-1

CDR3aa: CASSKTGVGEAFF
CDR3nt: TGTGCCAGCAGCAAGACGGGGGTTGGTGAAGCTTTCTTT
abundance: -
d_gene: -
v_gene: TRBV2
j_gene: TRBJ1-1

CDR3aa: CASSIDRTGGGYNEQFF
CDR3nt: TGTGCCAGTAGTATAGATAGGACAGGGGGAGGCTACAATGAGCAGTTCTTC
abundance: -
d_gene: TRBD1
v_gene: TRBV19
j_gene: TRBJ2-1

CDR3aa: CASSDIGQGSYNEQFF
CDR3nt: TGCGCCAGCAGTGATATAGGACAGGGGTCCTACAATGAGCAGTTCTTC
abundance: -
d_gene: TRBD1
v_gene: TRBV10-2
j_gene: TRBJ2-1

CDR3aa: CASTRTATSYNEQFF
CDR3nt: TGTGCCAGCACCAGGACAGCCACCTCCTACAATGAGCAGTTCTTC
abundance: -
d_gene: -
v_gene: TRBV6-9
j_gene: TRBJ2-1

CDR3aa: CASTFGGSYEQYF
CDR3nt: TGTGCCAGCACCTTCGGAGGGTCCTACGAGCAGTACTTC
abundance: -
d_gene: -
v_gene: TRBV14
j_gene: TRBJ2-7

CDR3aa: CASSDQTGPQHF
CDR3nt: TGTGCCAGCAGTGACCAGACGGGGCCCCAGCATTTT
abundance: -
d_gene: -
v_gene: TRBV6-4
j_gene: TRBJ1-5

CDR3aa: CASSTQRNTEAFF
CDR3nt: TGTGCCAGTAGTACACAGCGGAACACTGAAGCTTTCTTT
abundance: -
d_gene: -
v_gene: TRBV19
j_gene: TRBJ1-1

CDR3aa: CASSKARQDRGKTGELFF
CDR3nt: TGTGCCAGCAGCAAAGCGCGCCAGGACAGGGGTAAAACCGGGGAGCTGTTTTTT
abundance: -
d_gene: -
v_gene: TRBV21-1
j_gene: TRBJ2-2

CDR3aa: CAISDQGQGSYTF
CDR3nt: TGTGCCATCAGTGATCAAGGACAGGGAAGCTACACCTTC
abundance: -
d_gene: TRBD1
v_gene: TRBV10-3
j_gene: TRBJ1-2

CDR3aa: CASSLQGAFGNTIYF
CDR3nt: TGTGCCAGCAGCTTGCAGGGGGCCTTTGGAAACACCATATATTTT
abundance: few
d_gene: TRBD1
v_gene: TRBV7-9
j_gene: TRBJ1-3

CDR3aa: CASSLTGGKSGANVLTF
CDR3nt: TGTGCCAGCAGCTTGACGGGGGGGAAGTCTGGGGCCAACGTCCTGACTTTC
abundance: -
d_gene: TRBD2
v_gene: TRBV7-2
j_gene: TRBJ2-6

CDR3aa: CSARRTGELFF
CDR3nt: TGCAGTGCCCGTCGGACCGGGGAGCTGTTTTTT
abundance: -
d_gene: -
v_gene: TRBV20-1
j_gene: TRBJ2-2

CDR3aa: CASGIGATNYGYTF
CDR3nt: TGTGCCAGCGGCATTGGGGCTACTAACTATGGCTACACCTTC
abundance: -
d_gene: -
v_gene: TRBV28
j_gene: TRBJ1-2

CDR3aa: CAISEGALGEQPQHF
CDR3nt: TGTGCCATCAGTGAGGGCGCCCTCGGTGAACAGCCCCAGCATTTT
abundance: -
d_gene: -
v_gene: TRBV10-3
j_gene: TRBJ1-5

CDR3aa: CASSFGQGGISGAFF
CDR3nt: TGCGCCAGCAGCTTTGGACAGGGAGGTATATCTGGGGCTTTCTTT
abundance: -
d_gene: TRBD1
v_gene: TRBV5-1
j_gene: TRBJ1-1

CDR3aa: CASSQEGGRNTEAFF
CDR3nt: TGCGCCAGCAGCCAAGAGGGGGGGAGGAACACTGAAGCTTTCTTT
abundance: -
d_gene: -
v_gene: TRBV4-3
j_gene: TRBJ1-1

CDR3aa: CASRPRDSSYNEQFF
CDR3nt: TGTGCCAGCAGGCCGCGGGATAGCTCCTACAATGAGCAGTTCTTC
abundance: -
d_gene: -
v_gene: TRBV5-4
j_gene: TRBJ2-1

CDR3aa: CASSLDWSSYEQYF
CDR3nt: TGTGCCAGCAGCTTAGACTGGAGCTCCTACGAGCAGTACTTC
abundance: -
d_gene: -
v_gene: TRBV7-2
j_gene: TRBJ2-7

CDR3aa: CASSEAPENSPLHF
CDR3nt: TGTGCCAGCAGTGAAGCGCCGGAGAATTCACCCCTCCACTTT
abundance: -
d_gene: -
v_gene: TRBV6-1
j_gene: TRBJ1-6

CDR3aa: CASSVGAGQGLAEPQHF
CDR3nt: TGTGCCAGCAGCGTAGGGGCAGGACAGGGGCTCGCCGAGCCCCAGCATTTT
abundance: -
d_gene: TRBD1
v_gene: TRBV9
j_gene: TRBJ1-5

CDR3aa: CASSLAGLGKETQYF
CDR3nt: TGTGCCAGCAGCTTGGCCGGTTTGGGGAAAGAGACCCAGTACTTC
abundance: once
d_gene: -
v_gene: TRBV5-6
j_gene: TRBJ2-5

CDR3aa: CASSQTGNEQFF
CDR3nt: TGTGCCAGCAGCCAAACGGGCAATGAGCAGTTCTTC
abundance: -
d_gene: -
v_gene: TRBV5-6
j_gene: TRBJ2-1

CDR3aa: CASSIDSGNTEAFF
CDR3nt: TGTGCCAGTAGTATAGATAGTGGGAACACTGAAGCTTTCTTT
abundance: few
d_gene: -
v_gene: TRBV19
j_gene: TRBJ1-1

CDR3aa: CASSTPAETQYF
CDR3nt: TGTGCCAGCAGCACCCCGGCAGAGACCCAGTACTTC
abundance: -
d_gene: -
v_gene: TRBV13
j_gene: TRBJ2-5

CDR3aa: CASSPTGGGREQYF
CDR3nt: TGCGCCAGCAGCCCCACGGGAGGAGGGCGGGAGCAGTACTTC
abundance: once
d_gene: TRBD2
v_gene: TRBV5-1
j_gene: TRBJ2-7

CDR3aa: CASSLNTGELFF
CDR3nt: TGCGCCAGCAGCCTAAACACCGGGGAGCTGTTTTTT
abundance: -
d_gene: -
v_gene: TRBV4-1
j_gene: TRBJ2-2

CDR3aa: CASSYSLQGSSQPQHF
CDR3nt: TGTGCCAGCAGTTACTCCCTACAGGGTTCAAGCCAGCCCCAGCATTTT
abundance: -
d_gene: -
v_gene: TRBV6-6
j_gene: TRBJ1-5

CDR3aa: CASSRLLHQYF
CDR3nt: TGTGCCAGCAGTAGACTCTTGCATCAGTACTTC
abundance: -
d_gene: -
v_gene: TRBV2
j_gene: TRBJ2-4

CDR3aa: CASTKNSGQPQHF
CDR3nt: TGTGCCAGCACCAAAAACAGCGGGCAGCCCCAGCATTTT
abundance: -
d_gene: -
v_gene: TRBV28
j_gene: TRBJ1-5

CDR3aa: CASSLASADQPQHF
CDR3nt: TGTGCCAGCAGCTTAGCCTCCGCTGATCAGCCCCAGCATTTT
abundance: -
d_gene: -
v_gene: TRBV7-2
j_gene: TRBJ1-5

CDR3aa: CASSPVRGRLDEQFF
CDR3nt: TGTGCCAGCAGCCCGGTGCGCGGGAGGCTGGATGAGCAGTTCTTC
abundance: -
d_gene: TRBD2
v_gene: TRBV7-6
j_gene: TRBJ2-1

CDR3aa: CSVSPLGTQYF
CDR3nt: TGCAGTGTTTCCCCCCTAGGCACCCAGTACTTC
abundance: once
d_gene: -
v_gene: TRBV20-1
j_gene: TRBJ2-5

CDR3aa: CSVSRDGTEAFF
CDR3nt: TGCAGCGTTTCCCGGGATGGGACTGAAGCTTTCTTT
abundance: -
d_gene: -
v_gene: TRBV29-1
j_gene: TRBJ1-1

CDR3aa: CASSQQLGLRNEKLFF
CDR3nt: TGTGCCAGCAGCCAGCAGTTGGGTCTGCGTAATGAAAAACTGTTTTTT
abundance: -
d_gene: -
v_gene: TRBV5-4
j_gene: TRBJ1-4

CDR3aa: CASNLGTGPQPQHF
CDR3nt: TGTGCCAGTAACCTCGGGACAGGCCCTCAGCCCCAGCATTTT
abundance: -
d_gene: TRBD1
v_gene: TRBV19
j_gene: TRBJ1-5

CDR3aa: CASSWIQTDTQYF
CDR3nt: TGTGCCAGCAGCTGGATACAGACAGATACGCAGTATTTT
abundance: -
d_gene: -
v_gene: TRBV7-2
j_gene: TRBJ2-3

CDR3aa: CASKVGNYGYTF
CDR3nt: TGTGCCAGTAAGGTTGGGAACTATGGCTACACCTTC
abundance: -
d_gene: -
v_gene: TRBV19
j_gene: TRBJ1-2

CDR3aa: CSSLLNTEAFF
CDR3nt: TGCAGCTCCCTTTTGAACACTGAAGCTTTCTTT
abundance: -
d_gene: -
v_gene: TRBV29-1
j_gene: TRBJ1-1